The rows below give T cell receptor beta chains drawn from one sample of a study of cytomegalovirus exposure and HLA in healthy donors. Method: immunoSEQ multiplex PCR; TCRdb's copy keeps in-frame clones and lacks some. The repertoire holds some 250,000 clones, with approximately 83% as singletons. Source material: PBMCs. These receptors were taken from a woman between 25 and 40 years old in good health and CMV-seropositive. CDR3s include the opening cysteine and the closing phenylalanine or tryptophan. Fields, in order: V gene, J gene, clone size, D gene, CDR3 protein, CDR3 DNA. A D gene is named only where the DNA matches it firmly. Not all rows give a size; the values are once, few, many and, for expanded clones, a class.

TRBV7-6	TRBJ1-4	NA	TRBD1	CASSPRGAHEKLFF	TGTGCCAGCAGCCCCAGGGGGGCCCATGAAAAACTGTTTTTT
TRBV15	TRBJ1-1	NA	NA	CATSRDSQFDTEAFF	TGTGCCACCAGCAGAGATTCACAGTTCGACACTGAAGCTTTCTTT
TRBV5-5	TRBJ2-3	NA	TRBD1	CASSLGQDITDTQYF	TGTGCCAGCAGCCTGGGACAGGACATAACAGATACGCAGTATTTT
TRBV11-2	TRBJ2-1	NA	TRBD2	CASSFSGIVVFF	TGTGCCAGCAGCTTTAGCGGGATTGTGGTGTTCTTC
TRBV27	TRBJ2-4	NA	TRBD2	CASSSPGLAGATLAKNIQYF	TGTGCCAGCAGTTCCCCGGGACTAGCGGGAGCGACCCTAGCCAAAAACATTCAGTACTTC
TRBV4-1	TRBJ2-7	NA	NA	CASSTGSSYEQYF	TGCGCCAGCAGTACCGGGAGCTCCTACGAGCAGTACTTC
TRBV7-9	TRBJ1-5	NA	TRBD1	CASSLSDRGNQPQHF	TGTGCCAGCAGCTTATCCGACAGGGGCAATCAGCCCCAGCATTTT
TRBV5-1	TRBJ2-2	NA	TRBD2	CASSSGASGGDTGELFF	TGCGCCAGCAGCTCGGGGGCTAGCGGGGGAGACACCGGGGAGCTGTTTTTT
TRBV27	TRBJ2-3	NA	NA	CASSFQGNTQYF	TGTGCCAGCAGTTTCCAGGGAAATACGCAGTATTTT
TRBV6-1	TRBJ1-1	few	NA	CASSEGLQGSYTEAFF	TGTGCCAGCAGTGAAGGTCTGCAGGGGTCATACACTGAAGCTTTCTTT
TRBV5-1	TRBJ2-1	NA	TRBD2	CASSLEGGRGNEQFF	TGCGCCAGCAGCTTGGAGGGCGGGAGAGGGAATGAGCAGTTCTTC
TRBV28	TRBJ2-3	NA	TRBD1	CASSLGGTGADTQYF	TGTGCCAGCAGTTTAGGAGGGACAGGGGCAGATACGCAGTATTTT
TRBV29-1	TRBJ2-7	NA	NA	CSVEIRAHEQYF	TGCAGCGTTGAAATCAGGGCGCACGAGCAGTACTTC
TRBV15	TRBJ1-1	NA	NA	CATSRDRAHTEAFF	TGTGCCACCAGCAGAGACAGGGCTCACACTGAAGCTTTCTTT
TRBV30	TRBJ2-7	many	NA	CAWRADRTEQYF	TGTGCCTGGAGGGCTGACAGAACCGAGCAGTACTTC
TRBV28	TRBJ2-2	NA	NA	CASSFALGGTGELFF	TGTGCCAGCAGTTTTGCTTTAGGGGGCACCGGGGAGCTGTTTTTT
TRBV6-5	TRBJ1-1	NA	NA	CASSPGGALNTEAFF	TGTGCCAGCAGTCCAGGAGGGGCTTTGAACACTGAAGCTTTCTTT
TRBV27	TRBJ2-7	NA	NA	CASSSPGQTHYEQYF	TGTGCCAGCAGTTCACCAGGACAGACTCATTACGAGCAGTACTTC
TRBV9	TRBJ1-1	NA	NA	CASSVSPVNTEAFF	TGTGCCAGCAGCGTATCCCCGGTGAACACTGAAGCTTTCTTT
TRBV19	TRBJ2-5	NA	NA	CASSIGRDPWSETQYF	TGTGCCAGTAGTATAGGGAGGGATCCCTGGTCAGAGACCCAGTACTTC
TRBV7-9	TRBJ1-3	once	NA	CASSFGGESAGNTIYF	TGTGCCAGCAGCTTCGGCGGGGAATCGGCTGGAAACACCATATATTTT
TRBV21-1	TRBJ1-3	NA	NA	CASSKVDGGTGNTIYF	TGTGCCAGCAGCAAGGTGGATGGAGGGACTGGAAACACCATATATTTT
TRBV11-3	TRBJ2-1	NA	TRBD2	CASSRRTSGHNEQFF	TGTGCCAGCAGCCGCCGGACTAGCGGACACAATGAGCAGTTCTTC
TRBV5-6	TRBJ1-5	NA	NA	CASSKGGGNQPQHF	TGTGCCAGCAGCAAAGGGGGGGGCAATCAGCCCCAGCATTTT
TRBV6-1	TRBJ2-7	NA	NA	CASSEWGDRIYEQYF	TGTGCCAGCAGTGAATGGGGCGACAGAATCTACGAGCAGTACTTC
TRBV27	TRBJ2-7	NA	TRBD1	CASHSPGTGSYEQYF	TGTGCCAGCCATTCACCAGGGACAGGCTCCTACGAGCAGTACTTC
TRBV30	TRBJ1-1	NA	NA	CAWTGDAEAFF	TGTGCCTGGACAGGGGATGCTGAAGCTTTCTTT
TRBV29-1	TRBJ2-5	NA	NA	CSVERGIEETQYF	TGCAGCGTCGAGAGGGGGATAGAAGAGACCCAGTACTTC
TRBV27	TRBJ2-3	NA	NA	CASSLWTASTDTQYF	TGTGCCAGCAGTCTCTGGACAGCCAGCACAGATACGCAGTATTTT
TRBV11-2	TRBJ1-3	NA	NA	CASTNGLGNTIYF	TGTGCCAGCACCAATGGACTGGGAAACACCATATATTTT
TRBV19	TRBJ2-1	NA	NA	CASRNKGLNEQFF	TGTGCCAGTAGGAATAAGGGACTCAATGAGCAGTTCTTC
TRBV27	TRBJ2-1	NA	NA	CASSSTSLAYNEQFF	TGTGCCAGCAGTTCCACCTCTCTAGCGTACAATGAGCAGTTCTTC
TRBV29-1	TRBJ2-1	NA	TRBD1	CSVKGQGARNEQFF	TGCAGCGTCAAGGGACAGGGGGCGCGAAATGAGCAGTTCTTC
TRBV6-1	TRBJ1-3	NA	TRBD1	CASSEVPRNRGGSSGNTIYF	TGTGCCAGCAGTGAAGTACCACGAAACAGGGGGGGAAGCTCTGGAAACACCATATATTTT
TRBV5-1	TRBJ2-7	NA	TRBD1	CASSLAGQGYEQYF	TGCGCCAGCAGCTTGGCCGGACAGGGATACGAGCAGTACTTC
TRBV4-1	TRBJ2-4	NA	TRBD2	CASSPGLALGVDKNIQYF	TGCGCCAGCAGCCCGGGACTAGCGCTAGGAGTCGACAAAAACATTCAGTACTTC
TRBV29-1	TRBJ1-2	NA	NA	CSVEITGMDYGYTF	TGCAGCGTTGAAATAACAGGGATGGACTATGGCTACACCTTC